Sequencing of this T cell receptor beta chain was carried out in a study of blood T cell repertoires in COVID-19. For the study at large: The analysed material was cDNA or gDNA that came from T cells, B-cell-depleted T cells, or PBMCs.

With 8 bases removed from V and 3 bases from J, the gap between germline ends came to 16 bases. Germline V lookup: CDR1 SNHLY, CDR2 FYNNEI. This CDR3 is built from 14 residues. This clone was seen more than once but under ten times. In the original workflow: From reference gene primer amplification, estimates of nucleated cell counts were derived. Assay used: immunoSEQ multiplex PCR; TCRdb lists only in-frame clones, some missing. The V and J calls and clone size were taken over from that table, and D and trimming were inferred from the DNA. The data show about 300,000 clones, 87% seen once. Living in 24 US areas, the participants were between roughly 18 and 90 years of age.

The receptor's source is a young woman who had recovered from COVID-19. Material: PBMCs or T cells enriched from blood (not recorded which). V and J are TRBV2 and TRBJ1-1; D may be TRBD1 (5 bases). CDR3 sequence: CASRRTFQDTEAFF. CDR3 in DNA: TGTGCCAGCCGAAGGACATTCCAGGACACTGAAGCTTTCTTT. The full variable domain, in which reference TRBV2 and TRBJ1-1 provide the parts outside the CDR3, is EPEVTQTPSHQVTQMGQEVILRCVPISNHLYFYWYRQILGQKVEFLVSFYNNEISEKSEIFDDQFSVERPDGSNFTLKIRSTKLEDSAMYFCASRRTFQDTEAFFGQGTRLTVV.